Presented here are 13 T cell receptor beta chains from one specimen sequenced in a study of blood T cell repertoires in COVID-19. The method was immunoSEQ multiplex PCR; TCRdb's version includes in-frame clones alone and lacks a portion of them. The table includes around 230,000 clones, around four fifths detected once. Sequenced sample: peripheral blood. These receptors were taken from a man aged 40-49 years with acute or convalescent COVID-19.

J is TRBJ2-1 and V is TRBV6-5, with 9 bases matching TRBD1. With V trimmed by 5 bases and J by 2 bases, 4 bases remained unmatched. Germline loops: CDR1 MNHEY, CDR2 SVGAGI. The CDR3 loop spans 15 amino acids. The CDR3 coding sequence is TGTGCCAGCAGTCCGGGACAGGGACCCTACAATGAGCAGTTCTTC. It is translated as CASSPGQGPYNEQFF.

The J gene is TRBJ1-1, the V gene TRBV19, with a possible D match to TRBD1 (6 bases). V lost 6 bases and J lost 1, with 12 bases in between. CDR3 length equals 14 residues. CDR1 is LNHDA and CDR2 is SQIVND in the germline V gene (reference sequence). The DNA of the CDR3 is TGTGCCAGTAGACAGGGCCCTGCGAACACTGAAGCTTTCTTT. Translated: CASRQGPANTEAFF.

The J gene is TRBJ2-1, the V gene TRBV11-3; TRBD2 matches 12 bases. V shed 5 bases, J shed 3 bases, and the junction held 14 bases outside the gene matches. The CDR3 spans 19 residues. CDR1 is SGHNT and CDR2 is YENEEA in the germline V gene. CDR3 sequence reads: CASSPHPRTSGKGYNEQFF. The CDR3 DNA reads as TGTGCCAGCAGCCCCCACCCGAGGACTAGCGGGAAGGGCTACAATGAGCAGTTCTTC. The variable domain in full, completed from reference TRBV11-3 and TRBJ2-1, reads EAGVVQSPRYKIIEKKQPVAFWCNPISGHNTLYWYLQNLGQGPELLIRYENEEAVDDSQLPKDRFSAERLKGVDSTLKIQPAELGDSAVYLCASSPHPRTSGKGYNEQFFGPGTRLTVL.

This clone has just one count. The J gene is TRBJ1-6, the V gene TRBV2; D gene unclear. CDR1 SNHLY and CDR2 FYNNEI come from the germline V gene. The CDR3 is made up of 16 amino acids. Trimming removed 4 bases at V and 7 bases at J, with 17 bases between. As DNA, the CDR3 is TGTGCCAGCAGTGTTAGGTGGGAGACCGCCAATTCACCCCTCCACTTT. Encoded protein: CASSVRWETANSPLHF.

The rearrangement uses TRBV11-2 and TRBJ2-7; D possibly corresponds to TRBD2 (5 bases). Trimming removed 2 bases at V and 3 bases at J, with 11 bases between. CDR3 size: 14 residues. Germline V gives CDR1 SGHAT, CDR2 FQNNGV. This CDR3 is CASSLQPGFYEQYF. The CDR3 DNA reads TGTGCCAGCAGCTTACAGCCGGGATTCTACGAGCAGTACTTC.

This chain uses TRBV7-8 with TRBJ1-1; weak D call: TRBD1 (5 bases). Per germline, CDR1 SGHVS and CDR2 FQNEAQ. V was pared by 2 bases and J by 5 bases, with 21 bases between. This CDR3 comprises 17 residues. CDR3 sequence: CASSLKESREWGTEAFF. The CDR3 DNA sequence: TGTGCCAGCAGCTTAAAGGAGAGCCGGGAGTGGGGGACTGAAGCTTTCTTT.

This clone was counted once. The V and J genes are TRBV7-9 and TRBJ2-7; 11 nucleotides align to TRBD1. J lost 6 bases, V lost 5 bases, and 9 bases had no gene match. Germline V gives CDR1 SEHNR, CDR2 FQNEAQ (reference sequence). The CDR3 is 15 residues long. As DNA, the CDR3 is TGTGCCAGCAGCACGGGGACAGGGGGTTTTCGCGAGCAGTACTTC. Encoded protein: CASSTGTGGFREQYF.

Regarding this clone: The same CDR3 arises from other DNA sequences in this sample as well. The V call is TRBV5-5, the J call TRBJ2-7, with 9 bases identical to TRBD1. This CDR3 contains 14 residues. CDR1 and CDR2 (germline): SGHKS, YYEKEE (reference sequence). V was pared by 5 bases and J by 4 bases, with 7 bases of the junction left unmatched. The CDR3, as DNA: TGTGCCAGCAGTCCGGGACAGGGTATTTACGAGCAGTACTTC. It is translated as CASSPGQGIYEQYF.

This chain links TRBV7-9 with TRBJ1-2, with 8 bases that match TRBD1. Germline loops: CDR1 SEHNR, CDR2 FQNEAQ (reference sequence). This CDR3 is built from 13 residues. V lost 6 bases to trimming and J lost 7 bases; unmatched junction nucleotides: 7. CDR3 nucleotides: TGTGCCAGCAGTCCAGGGGGCTTCGGTGGCTACACCTTC. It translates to CASSPGGFGGYTF.

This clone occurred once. The DNA for the CDR3 is TGTGCCAGCAGCTTAGCAAGACAGGGCTACGAGCAGTACTTC. It translates to CASSLARQGYEQYF. The chain has TRBV7-2 and TRBJ2-7, with 7 nucleotides matching TRBD1. This CDR3 spans 14 amino acids. Trimming at V came to 0 bases and at J to 3 bases, leaving 2 bases not matched to a gene. Germline V lookup: CDR1 SGHTA, CDR2 FQGNSA.

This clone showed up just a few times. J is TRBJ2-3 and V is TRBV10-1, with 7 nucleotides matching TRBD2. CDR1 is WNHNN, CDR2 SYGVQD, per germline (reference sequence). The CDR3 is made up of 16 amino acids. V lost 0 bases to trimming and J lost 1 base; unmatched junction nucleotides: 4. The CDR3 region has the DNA TGCGCCAGCAGTGAGTCGAAGCGGGACGGCACAGATACGCAGTATTTT. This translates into CASSESKRDGTDTQYF.

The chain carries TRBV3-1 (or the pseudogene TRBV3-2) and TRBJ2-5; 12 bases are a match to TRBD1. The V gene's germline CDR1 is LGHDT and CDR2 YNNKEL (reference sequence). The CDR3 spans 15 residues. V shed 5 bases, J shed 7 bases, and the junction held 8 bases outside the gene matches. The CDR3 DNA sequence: TGTGCCAGCAGCACCACGGGACAGGGGGCAAGGACCCAGTACTTC. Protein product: CASSTTGQGARTQYF.

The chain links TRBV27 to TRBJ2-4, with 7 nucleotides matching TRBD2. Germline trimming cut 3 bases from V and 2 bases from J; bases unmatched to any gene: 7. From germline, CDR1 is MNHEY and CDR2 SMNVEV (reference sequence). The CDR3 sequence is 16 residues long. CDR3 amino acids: CASSLMIGGSKNIQYF. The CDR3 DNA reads TGTGCCAGCAGTTTGATGATCGGGGGGTCCAAAAACATTCAGTACTTC.